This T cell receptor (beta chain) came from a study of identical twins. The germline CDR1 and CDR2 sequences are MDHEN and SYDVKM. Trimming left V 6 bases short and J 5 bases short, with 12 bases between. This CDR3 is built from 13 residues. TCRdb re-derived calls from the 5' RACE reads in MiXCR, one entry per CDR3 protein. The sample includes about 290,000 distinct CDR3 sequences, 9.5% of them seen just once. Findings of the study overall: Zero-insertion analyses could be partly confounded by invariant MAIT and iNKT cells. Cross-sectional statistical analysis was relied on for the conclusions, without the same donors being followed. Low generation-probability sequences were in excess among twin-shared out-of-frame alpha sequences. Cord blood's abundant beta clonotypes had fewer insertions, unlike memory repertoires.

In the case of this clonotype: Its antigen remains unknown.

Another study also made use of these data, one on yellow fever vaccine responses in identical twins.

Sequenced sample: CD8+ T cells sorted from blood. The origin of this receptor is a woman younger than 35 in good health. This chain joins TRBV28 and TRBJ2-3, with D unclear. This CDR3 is CASSFTRIDTQYF. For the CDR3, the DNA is TGTGCCAGCAGCTTCACCCGCATAGATACGCAGTATTTT.